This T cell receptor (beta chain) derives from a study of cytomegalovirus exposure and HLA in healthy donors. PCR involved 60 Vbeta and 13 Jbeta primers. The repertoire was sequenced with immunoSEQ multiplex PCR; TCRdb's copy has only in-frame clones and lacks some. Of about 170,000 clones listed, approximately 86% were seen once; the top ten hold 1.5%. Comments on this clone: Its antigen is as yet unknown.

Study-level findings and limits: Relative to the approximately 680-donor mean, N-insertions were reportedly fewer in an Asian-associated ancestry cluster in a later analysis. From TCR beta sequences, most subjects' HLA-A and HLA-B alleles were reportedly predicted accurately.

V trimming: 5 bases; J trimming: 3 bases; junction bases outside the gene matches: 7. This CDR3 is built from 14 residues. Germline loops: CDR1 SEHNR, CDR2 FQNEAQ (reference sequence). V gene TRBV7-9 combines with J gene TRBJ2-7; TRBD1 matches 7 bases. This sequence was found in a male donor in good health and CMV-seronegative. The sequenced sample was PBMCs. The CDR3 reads CASSPTTGSYEQYF. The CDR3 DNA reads TGTGCCAGCAGCCCGACGACAGGGAGCTACGAGCAGTACTTC.